This paragraph reports one T cell receptor beta chain. Its antigen is currently not known. Within one base of it there is no much larger clone, and no base qualities were kept. The data are from a study of T cells in Graves' hyperthyroidism and ophthalmopathy (dated by TCRdb to about 2019). Some background on the complete study: Peripheral blood was sampled at the time of initial diagnosis, prior to any treatment. To identify TCR V-J signatures that set the groups apart, the researchers used a discovery cohort of more than 95 patients, made up of roughly 40 with Graves' ophthalmopathy and around 58 with stable Graves' hyperthyroidism. Whether ophthalmopathy could be predicted prospectively was tested in an independent validation cohort made up of 18 to 20 hyperthyroidism patients plus 17 patients who later progressed to ophthalmopathy. For training and testing, the 100 or so patients in the discovery cohort were randomly divided in a 7:3 ratio. In addition, the study compared T-cell repertoires in thyroid tissue and in blood from five or six Graves' hyperthyroidism patients. Once sampling was done, hyperthyroidism patients were given methimazole at a starting dose of 30 mg daily, whereas ophthalmopathy patients were given high-dose intravenous methylprednisolone. According to the paper, TCR Vbeta CDR3 sequencing was carried out on over 130 peripheral blood samples, which came from fewer than 50 ophthalmopathy, under 85 hyperthyroidism and roughly 17 progressor patients.

The CDR3 goes from the cysteine to the phenylalanine over 15 residues. CDR3 DNA only is kept here, 45 bases in frame from base 1. V lost 5 bases and J lost 4 bases, and the count of bases not matched to a germline gene is 8. Summary of the overall study and its limitations: Ophthalmopathy was separated from stable hyperthyroidism by a 13 V-J signature model, with roughly 88% sensitivity and approximately 84% specificity obtained in cross-validation and 80%/75% obtained in testing. Most expanded thyroid clonotypes (frequency above 0.001) were also detected in blood, a finding suggesting that blood repertoires may reflect thyroid immune responses. No statistical method was used to fix the sample size in advance, and group allocation was not hidden from the investigators. During validation, the model predicted progression to ophthalmopathy a median of around six months ahead of onset, with just under 71% sensitivity and 72.22% specificity.

The TCR beta CDR3 regions were amplified from RNA transcripts. A first-round RT-PCR of the TCR CDR3 used the HTBI primer set with the Qiagen OneStep RT-PCR kit. The libraries were constructed in a second round of multiplex PCR and then size-selected and purified. Libraries were sequenced paired-end with 100 bp reads on an Illumina HiSeq2000. As for how the authors treated the data: SOAPnuke was used to process the raw data, with reads discarded if the reads contained adapters or uncalled bases, had a mean Phred below 15, or lacked an exact constant-primer or identifier match. High-quality paired reads were merged using COPE v1.2.5, and each unique nucleotide sequence was defined as a clonotype. MiTCR v1.1 was used to align the clonotypes against IMGT TRBV, TRBD and TRBJ reference segments. Analysis was restricted to V-J combinations with a frequency above 0.0001, which covered about 99% of repertoires. The TCS score was defined as the ratio of F50 (clonal expansion) to E x V (chaos), calculated using BLOSUM62-based TCRdist between CDR3 peptides within each V-J. Welch's t-statistics and random forest reduced 500 to 650 V-J features to around 14, which were used in a naive Bayes classifier (R e1071). The raw public data were reprocessed by TCRdb itself: fastp quality trimming at Q25, MiXCR clonotype calling, in-frame beta chains only. Identical CDR3 proteins give one entry, which carries the most common genes and DNA. These V and J calls are TCRdb output, not the study's own analysis. In this sample the table shows 500,000 to 650,000 distinct CDR3 sequences, 17% of which occur a single time. Clones ranked in the top ten supply 17% of the sample.

In the ophthalmopathy patients, disease was moderately to severely active, with a Clinical Activity Score of 3 or more, a NOSPECS grade of 4 or more, and a duration of less than 3 months. Patients with uncontrolled infections, other autoimmune diseases, pregnancy or lactation were excluded. Diagnoses were established on the basis of clinical symptoms, serum thyroxine and TRAb, thyroid ultrasound, and orbital computed tomography. PBMCs were isolated from around 10 ml of fresh peripheral blood by Ficoll-Paque density gradient centrifugation. Trizol reagent was used to extract total RNA, and RNA quality was then checked on an Agilent 2100 Bioanalyzer.

The chain uses TRBV12-3 or TRBV12-4 and TRBJ2-3, and TRBD1 aligns with 8 junction nucleotides. The sample was blood. The sequence came from a young woman with Graves' ophthalmopathy. The nucleotides are TGTGCCAGCAGTCCCCGACAGGGGTCCCCAGATACGCAGTATTTT. The encoded protein is CASSPRQGSPDTQYF.